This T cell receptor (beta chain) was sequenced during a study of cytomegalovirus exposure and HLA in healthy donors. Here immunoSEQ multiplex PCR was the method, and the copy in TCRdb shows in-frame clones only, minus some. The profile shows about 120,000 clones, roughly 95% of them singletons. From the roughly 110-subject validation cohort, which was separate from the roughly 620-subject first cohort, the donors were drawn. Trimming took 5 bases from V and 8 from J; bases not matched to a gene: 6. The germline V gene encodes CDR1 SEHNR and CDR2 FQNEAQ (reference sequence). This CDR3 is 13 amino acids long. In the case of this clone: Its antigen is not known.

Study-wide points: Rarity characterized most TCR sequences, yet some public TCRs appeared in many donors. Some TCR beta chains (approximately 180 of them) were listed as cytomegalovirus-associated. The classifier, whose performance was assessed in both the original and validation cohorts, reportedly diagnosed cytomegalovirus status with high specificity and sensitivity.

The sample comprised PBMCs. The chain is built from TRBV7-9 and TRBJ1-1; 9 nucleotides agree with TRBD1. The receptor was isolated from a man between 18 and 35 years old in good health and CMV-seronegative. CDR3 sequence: CASSRDREVEAFF. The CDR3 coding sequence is TGTGCCAGCAGCCGGGACAGGGAGGTGGAAGCTTTCTTT. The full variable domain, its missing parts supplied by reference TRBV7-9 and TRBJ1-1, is DTGVSQNPRHKITKRGQNVTFRCDPISEHNRLYWYRQTLGQGPEFLTYFQNEAQLEKSRLLSDRFSAERPKGSFSTLEIQRTEQGDSAMYLCASSRDREVEAFFGQGTRLTVV.